Listed below are T cell receptor beta chains from one sample, sequenced in a study of cytomegalovirus exposure and HLA in healthy donors. This table comes from immunoSEQ multiplex PCR, and its TCRdb copy is limited to in-frame clones, with some not included. The sample consists of 150,000 to 200,000 clones, roughly nine tenths of them appearing once. The source material was PBMCs. The receptor set was obtained from a woman in her twenties or thirties in good health and CMV-seronegative. Both conserved end residues are part of each CDR3. Fields, in order: V gene, J gene, D gene, clone size, CDR3 protein, CDR3 DNA. A D gene is named only where the DNA matches it firmly. Clone size appears in some rows only: once, few, many, or a class for an expanded clone.

V gene: TRBV5-8
J gene: TRBJ2-7
D gene: .
clone size: once
CDR3 protein: CASSPMDSYEQYF
CDR3 DNA: TGTGCCAGCAGCCCGATGGACAGCTACGAGCAGTACTTC

V gene: TRBV27
J gene: TRBJ2-2
D gene: TRBD2
clone size: .
CDR3 protein: CASSSLTSGRYNGELFF
CDR3 DNA: TGTGCCAGCAGTTCCCTGACTAGCGGGAGATATAACGGGGAGCTGTTTTTT

V gene: TRBV25-1
J gene: TRBJ1-1
D gene: .
clone size: few
CDR3 protein: CASMFAGNTEAFF
CDR3 DNA: TGTGCCAGCATGTTCGCTGGGAACACTGAAGCTTTCTTT

V gene: TRBV2
J gene: TRBJ2-2
D gene: TRBD1
clone size: .
CDR3 protein: CASSGGTGPGELFF
CDR3 DNA: TGTGCCAGCAGTGGCGGGACAGGGCCCGGGGAGCTGTTTTTT

V gene: TRBV15
J gene: TRBJ1-5
D gene: TRBD1
clone size: .
CDR3 protein: CATSRDKGAGNQPQHF
CDR3 DNA: TGTGCCACCAGCAGAGATAAGGGGGCTGGCAATCAGCCCCAGCATTTT

V gene: TRBV11-1
J gene: TRBJ2-2
D gene: .
clone size: .
CDR3 protein: CASSSKGDTGELFF
CDR3 DNA: TGTGCCAGCAGCTCGAAGGGGGACACCGGGGAGCTGTTTTTT

V gene: TRBV28
J gene: TRBJ2-7
D gene: .
clone size: few
CDR3 protein: CASTSIGHEQYF
CDR3 DNA: TGTGCCAGCACCTCGATCGGCCACGAGCAGTACTTC

V gene: TRBV29-1
J gene: TRBJ1-1
D gene: .
clone size: .
CDR3 protein: CSVEELGHSTSEAFF
CDR3 DNA: TGCAGCGTTGAAGAGTTGGGACACTCAACAAGTGAAGCTTTCTTT

V gene: TRBV7-9
J gene: TRBJ1-4
D gene: TRBD1
clone size: .
CDR3 protein: CASSSSDRGATNEKLFF
CDR3 DNA: TGTGCCAGCAGCTCCTCGGACAGGGGGGCTACTAATGAAAAACTGTTTTTT

V gene: TRBV27
J gene: TRBJ2-3
D gene: .
clone size: .
CDR3 protein: CASRLTARAYTQYF
CDR3 DNA: TGTGCCAGCAGACTTACGGCCAGGGCATATACGCAGTATTTT

V gene: TRBV30
J gene: TRBJ2-5
D gene: .
clone size: .
CDR3 protein: CAFGEYQETQYF
CDR3 DNA: TGTGCCTTTGGAGAGTACCAAGAGACCCAGTACTTC

V gene: TRBV19
J gene: TRBJ2-1
D gene: TRBD2
clone size: .
CDR3 protein: CASSIALTSGRFGEQFF
CDR3 DNA: TGTGCCAGTAGTATAGCCCTGACTAGCGGGAGATTCGGTGAGCAGTTCTTC

V gene: TRBV29-1
J gene: TRBJ2-7
D gene: TRBD2
clone size: .
CDR3 protein: CSAPHQLAGAYEQYF
CDR3 DNA: TGCAGCGCTCCCCACCAACTAGCGGGAGCATACGAGCAGTACTTC

V gene: TRBV2
J gene: TRBJ2-7
D gene: .
clone size: once
CDR3 protein: CASSELGPPRAEQYF
CDR3 DNA: TGTGCCAGCAGTGAATTGGGACCACCGAGGGCCGAGCAGTACTTC

V gene: TRBV13
J gene: TRBJ2-1
D gene: .
clone size: .
CDR3 protein: CASSLDPREQFF
CDR3 DNA: TGTGCCAGCAGCTTAGATCCTCGTGAGCAGTTCTTC

V gene: TRBV5-1
J gene: TRBJ1-1
D gene: .
clone size: few
CDR3 protein: CASSGQRGSTEAFF
CDR3 DNA: TGCGCCAGCAGCGGACAGCGGGGAAGCACTGAAGCTTTCTTT

V gene: TRBV29-1
J gene: TRBJ2-3
D gene: TRBD2
clone size: .
CDR3 protein: CSVEVAGVSTDTQYF
CDR3 DNA: TGCAGCGTTGAAGTAGCGGGAGTTAGCACAGATACGCAGTATTTT

V gene: TRBV6-5
J gene: TRBJ2-5
D gene: .
clone size: .
CDR3 protein: CASSYSGARGETQYF
CDR3 DNA: TGTGCCAGCAGTTACTCGGGGGCCAGGGGAGAGACCCAGTACTTC

V gene: TRBV5-1
J gene: TRBJ2-2
D gene: TRBD1
clone size: .
CDR3 protein: CASSSGTGWTGELFF
CDR3 DNA: TGCGCCAGCAGCTCCGGGACAGGGTGGACCGGGGAGCTGTTTTTT

V gene: TRBV10-3
J gene: TRBJ1-3
D gene: TRBD1
clone size: .
CDR3 protein: CAITGESGNTIYF
CDR3 DNA: TGTGCCATTACAGGGGAAAGTGGAAACACCATATATTTT

V gene: TRBV6-5
J gene: TRBJ1-1
D gene: .
clone size: .
CDR3 protein: CASSAAGVNTEAFF
CDR3 DNA: TGTGCCAGCAGTGCGGCCGGGGTGAACACTGAAGCTTTCTTT

V gene: TRBV7-9
J gene: TRBJ2-7
D gene: TRBD1
clone size: .
CDR3 protein: CASSLSRDRGYEQYF
CDR3 DNA: TGTGCCAGCAGCTTGTCCCGGGACAGGGGGTACGAGCAGTACTTC

V gene: TRBV5-1
J gene: TRBJ2-2
D gene: .
clone size: .
CDR3 protein: CASSLKGGETGELFF
CDR3 DNA: TGCGCCAGCAGCTTGAAGGGCGGGGAAACCGGGGAGCTGTTTTTT

V gene: TRBV27
J gene: TRBJ2-7
D gene: TRBD1
clone size: few
CDR3 protein: CASSPPGTGFYEQYF
CDR3 DNA: TGTGCCAGCAGCCCGCCCGGGACAGGGTTCTACGAGCAGTACTTC

V gene: TRBV4-1
J gene: TRBJ2-7
D gene: TRBD2
clone size: once
CDR3 protein: CASSQVRTWRLAGYEQYF
CDR3 DNA: TGCGCCAGCAGCCAAGTAAGGACGTGGAGACTAGCGGGCTACGAGCAGTACTTC

V gene: TRBV7-2
J gene: TRBJ2-5
D gene: .
clone size: .
CDR3 protein: CASSLLGGGEGETQYF
CDR3 DNA: TGTGCCAGCAGCTTGTTGGGGGGCGGGGAAGGAGAGACCCAGTACTTC

V gene: TRBV9
J gene: TRBJ1-4
D gene: .
clone size: .
CDR3 protein: CASSPRLSQGNEKLFF
CDR3 DNA: TGTGCCAGCAGCCCCCGTTTGTCCCAGGGTAATGAAAAACTGTTTTTT

V gene: TRBV27
J gene: TRBJ1-5
D gene: TRBD1
clone size: .
CDR3 protein: CASRQLTGVYQPQHF
CDR3 DNA: TGTGCCAGCAGACAGCTGACAGGGGTGTATCAGCCCCAGCATTTT

V gene: TRBV6-1
J gene: TRBJ1-2
D gene: TRBD1
clone size: .
CDR3 protein: CASSSRDRVGGYTF
CDR3 DNA: TGTGCCAGCAGTAGCCGCGACAGGGTCGGTGGCTACACCTTC

V gene: TRBV7-2
J gene: TRBJ2-7
D gene: .
clone size: .
CDR3 protein: CASSLVGGDAYEQYF
CDR3 DNA: TGTGCCAGCAGCTTAGTCGGCGGGGACGCCTACGAGCAGTACTTC

V gene: TRBV6-1
J gene: TRBJ2-1
D gene: TRBD1
clone size: .
CDR3 protein: CASSGQGGSYNEQFF
CDR3 DNA: TGTGCCAGCAGTGGACAGGGGGGTAGCTACAATGAGCAGTTCTTC

V gene: TRBV5-4
J gene: TRBJ2-3
D gene: TRBD2
clone size: .
CDR3 protein: CASRPPTSGGLGSGTDTQYF
CDR3 DNA: TGTGCCAGCAGGCCCCCGACTAGCGGAGGTTTGGGTAGTGGCACAGATACGCAGTATTTT

V gene: TRBV5-1
J gene: TRBJ1-4
D gene: TRBD1
clone size: .
CDR3 protein: CASRLEGDSNEKLFF
CDR3 DNA: TGCGCCAGCAGACTTGAAGGGGACAGTAACGAAAAACTGTTTTTT

V gene: TRBV6-6
J gene: TRBJ2-2
D gene: TRBD2
clone size: .
CDR3 protein: CASSLAGGYVGELFF
CDR3 DNA: TGTGCCAGCAGCTTAGCGGGAGGGTACGTCGGGGAGCTGTTTTTT

V gene: TRBV25-1
J gene: TRBJ1-4
D gene: .
clone size: many
CDR3 protein: CASSGAGTMDEKLFF
CDR3 DNA: TGTGCCAGCAGTGGAGCCGGGACTATGGATGAAAAACTGTTTTTT

V gene: TRBV7-9
J gene: TRBJ2-3
D gene: .
clone size: .
CDR3 protein: CASAASGTDTQYF
CDR3 DNA: TGTGCCAGCGCGGCTAGCGGCACAGATACGCAGTATTTT

V gene: TRBV10-1
J gene: TRBJ2-7
D gene: .
clone size: .
CDR3 protein: CASSHGQIYEQYF
CDR3 DNA: TGCGCCAGCAGCCACGGACAGATCTACGAGCAGTACTTC